This entry concerns a single T cell receptor beta chain. Its specificity is not known. The use of genomic DNA as template underpinned the TCR beta VDJ and CDR3 profiling. TCRdb reanalysed the reads using MiXCR and keeps one entry per CDR3 protein. The sample holds about 180,000 distinct CDR3 sequences, just over 45% seen once. This specimen belongs to a study of CD8+CD57+ T cells in acquired aplastic anemia. For the study at large: Each DNA sample taken from sorted CD4+ and CD8+ cells came to about 3.4 ug on average. Findings and caveats of the study: Patients and controls were found to share about 31 CD8+ CDR3 sequences. A significant difference in CD8+ Simpson's diversity between patients and controls was not found.

The receptor was derived from a human donor in good health. Material for sequencing was sorted CD4+, CD8+, or CD8+CD57+ T cells (not recorded which) from PBMCs.

CDR3 amino acids: CASSDPGTGKKDEQFF. The CDR3 region has the DNA TGTGCCAGTAGTGATCCCGGGACAGGGAAAAAGGATGAGCAGTTCTTC. The chain couples TRBV19 to TRBJ2-1; the match to TRBD1 covers 9 bases. This CDR3 spans 16 amino acids. The J segment lost 8 bases and the V segment lost 5 bases, leaving 13 bases of the junction unmatched. Germline V gives CDR1 LNHDA, CDR2 SQIVND (reference sequence).